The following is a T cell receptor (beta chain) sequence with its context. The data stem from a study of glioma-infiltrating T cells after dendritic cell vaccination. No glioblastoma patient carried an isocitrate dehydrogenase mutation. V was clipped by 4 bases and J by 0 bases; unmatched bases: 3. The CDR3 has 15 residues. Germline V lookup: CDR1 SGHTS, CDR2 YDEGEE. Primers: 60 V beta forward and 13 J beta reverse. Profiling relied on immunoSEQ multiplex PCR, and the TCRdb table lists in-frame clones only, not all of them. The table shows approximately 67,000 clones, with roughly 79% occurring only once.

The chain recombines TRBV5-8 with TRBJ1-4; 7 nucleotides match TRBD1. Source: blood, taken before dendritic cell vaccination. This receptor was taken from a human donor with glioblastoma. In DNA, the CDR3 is TGTGCCAGCAGCCCCGGGACAGCAACTAATGAAAAACTGTTTTTT. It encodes CASSPGTATNEKLFF.